This TCR beta chain was found in a study of response to subunit inactivated influenza vaccine. This CDR3 comprises 16 residues. The germline gives CDR1 SGHVS, CDR2 FQNEAQ. With V trimmed by 1 base and J by 3 bases, 5 bases remained unmatched. MiXCR, applied by TCRdb to the RT-PCR reads, yields one record per CDR3 protein. In the table there are about 160,000 distinct CDR3 sequences, under 13% of which are singletons. The source is a man between 45 and 60 years old who received an inactivated influenza vaccine. The source material was non-naive T cells sorted from PBMCs, sampled about 6 weeks after vaccination. The V gene is TRBV7-8, the J gene TRBJ2-5, with TRBD2 matching over 10 bases. CDR3 loop: CASSLGPSGGKETQYF. In DNA, the CDR3 is TGTGCCAGCAGCTTAGGTCCTAGCGGGGGCAAAGAGACCCAGTACTTC.